The 9 T cell receptor beta chains below were found in one sample sequenced in a study of identical twins. TCRdb reanalysed the 5' RACE reads using MiXCR and keeps one entry per CDR3 protein. Among 700,000 or so distinct CDR3 sequences, 8.6% were seen once, and the ten largest hold 0.98%. These sequences were also reported in another study, on yellow fever vaccine responses in identical twins.

The material sequenced was PBMCs. The receptors originated from a woman between 18 and 30 years old in good health.

This clonotype was counted many times. The chain has TRBV29-1 and TRBJ1-5, with D possibly matching TRBD1 (5 bases). CDR3 length: 13 amino acids. The germline V gene encodes CDR1 SQVTM and CDR2 ANQGSEA. V was clipped by 4 bases and J by 3 bases, with 10 bases between them. CDR3 bases: TGCAGCGTTGGGGACGGGGTCAATCAGCCCCAGCATTTT. Amino acids: CSVGDGVNQPQHF.

The chain recombines TRBV20-1 with TRBJ2-7; D is possibly TRBD2 (6 bases). Germline V gene sequence: CDR1 DFQATT, CDR2 SNEGSKA (reference sequence). Trimming shortened V by 0 bases and J by 5 bases, and 14 bases separated the two germline ends. The length of the CDR3 is 14 residues. This CDR3 reads CSARDRELSHEQYF. The CDR3, as DNA: TGCAGTGCTAGAGATCGGGAGCTTTCCCACGAGCAGTACTTC.

This clonotype has a handful of counts. The gene calls are TRBV7-9 and TRBJ2-1; 10 nucleotides align to TRBD2. CDR3 size: 16 residues. The V and J ends lost 4 bases and 6 bases, in that order; junction bases with no gene match: 9. Germline V CDR1 and CDR2: SEHNR, FQNEAQ (reference sequence). The CDR3 region is CASSSSAASGSNEQFF. The DNA for the CDR3 is TGTGCCAGCAGCTCCTCGGCGGCTAGCGGGAGCAATGAGCAGTTCTTC.

This clonotype turned up a few times. The gene calls are TRBV7-8 and TRBJ2-5, with a tentative D call TRBD2 (6 bases). CDR1 and CDR2 (germline): SGHVS, FQNEAQ. V was trimmed by 1 base and J by 4 bases, leaving 16 bases between them. CDR3 length equals 16 residues. The CDR3 sequence: CASSLGPRGISETQYF. In DNA form, the CDR3 reads TGTGCCAGCAGCTTAGGGCCTCGCGGGATCTCAGAGACCCAGTACTTC.

This clonotype was counted a few times. The V and J genes are TRBV5-1 and TRBJ2-5; 9 bases map to TRBD1. V lost 5 bases, J lost 5 bases, and 10 bases stayed unmatched. This CDR3 has 15 residues. Germline CDR1 reads SGHRS; CDR2 reads YFSETQ. CDR3: CASRDHRGLSETQYF. CDR3 sequence (DNA): TGCGCCAGCAGGGACCACAGGGGGCTGAGTGAGACCCAGTACTTC.

This chain joins TRBV5-5 and TRBJ2-7; D might be TRBD1 (5 bases). V was cut by 6 bases and J by 3 bases, with 13 bases left in between. Germline CDR1 reads SGHKS; CDR2 reads YYEKEE (reference sequence). This CDR3 is 13 amino acids long. CDR3 protein: CASKLYQGYEQYF. The CDR3, as DNA: TGTGCCAGCAAACTATATCAGGGCTACGAGCAGTACTTC.

This sequence joins TRBV18 and TRBJ2-1, with D possibly TRBD1 on 6 matching bases. CDR1 is KGHSH, CDR2 LQKENI, per germline. CDR3 length equals 14 residues. V lost 3 bases to trimming and J lost 6 bases, with 12 bases between them. The CDR3 DNA reads TGTGCCAGCTCACCTCTACAGGGTTTCAATGAGCAGTTCTTC. Residues: CASSPLQGFNEQFF.

The rearrangement joins TRBV2 to TRBJ2-1; possibly TRBD1 for D (6 bases). This CDR3 is 16 amino acids long. Trimming removed 6 bases at V and 7 bases at J, with 22 bases between. Looked up from germline, CDR1 is SNHLY and CDR2 is FYNNEI. This CDR3 reads CASSRDTPPQVNEQFF. The CDR3 DNA follows: TGTGCCAGCAGCCGGGACACTCCTCCTCAGGTGAATGAGCAGTTCTTC.

This clonotype was observed many times. The J gene is TRBJ2-3, the V gene TRBV25-1; D gene ambiguous. From germline, CDR1 is MGHDK and CDR2 SYGVNS. Trimming took off 3 bases at V and 6 bases at J, with 7 bases between the two ends. The CDR3 totals 12 residues. CDR3: CASSDPPDTQYF. In DNA form, the CDR3 reads TGTGCCAGCAGTGACCCTCCCGATACGCAGTATTTT.